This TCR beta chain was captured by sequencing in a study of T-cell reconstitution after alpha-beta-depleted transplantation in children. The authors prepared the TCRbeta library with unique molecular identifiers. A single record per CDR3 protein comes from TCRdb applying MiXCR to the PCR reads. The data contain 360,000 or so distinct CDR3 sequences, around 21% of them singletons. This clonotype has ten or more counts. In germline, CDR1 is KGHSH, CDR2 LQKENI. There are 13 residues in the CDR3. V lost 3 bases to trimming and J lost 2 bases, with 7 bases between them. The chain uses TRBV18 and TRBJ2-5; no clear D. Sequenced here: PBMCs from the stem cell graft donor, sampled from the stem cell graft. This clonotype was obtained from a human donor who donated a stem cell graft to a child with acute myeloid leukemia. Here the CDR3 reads CASSPVGQETQYF. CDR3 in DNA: TGTGCCAGCTCACCCGTTGGACAAGAGACCCAGTACTTC.